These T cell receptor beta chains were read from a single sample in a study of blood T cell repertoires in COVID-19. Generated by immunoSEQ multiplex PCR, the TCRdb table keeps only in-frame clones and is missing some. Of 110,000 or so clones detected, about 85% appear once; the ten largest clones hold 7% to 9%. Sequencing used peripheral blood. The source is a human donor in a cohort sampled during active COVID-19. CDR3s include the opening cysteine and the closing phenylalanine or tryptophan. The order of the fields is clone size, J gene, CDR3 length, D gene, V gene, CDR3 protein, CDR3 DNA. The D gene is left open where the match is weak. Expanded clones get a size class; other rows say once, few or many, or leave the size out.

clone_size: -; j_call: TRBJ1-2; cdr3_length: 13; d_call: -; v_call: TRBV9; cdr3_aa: CASSVASNYGYTF; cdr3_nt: TGTGCCAGCAGCGTAGCGTCTAACTATGGCTACACCTTC
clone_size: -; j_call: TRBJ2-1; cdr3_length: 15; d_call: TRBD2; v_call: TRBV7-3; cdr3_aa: CASSSSGLAFNEQFF; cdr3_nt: TGTGCCAGCAGCTCCTCGGGACTAGCTTTCAATGAGCAGTTCTTC
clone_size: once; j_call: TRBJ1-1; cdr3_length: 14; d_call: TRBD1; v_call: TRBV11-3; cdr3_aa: CASGTRGPNTEAFF; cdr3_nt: TGTGCCAGCGGCACCAGGGGGCCCAACACTGAAGCTTTCTTT
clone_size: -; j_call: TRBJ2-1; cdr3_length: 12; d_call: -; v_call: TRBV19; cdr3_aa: CASSIAGNEQFF; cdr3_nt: TGTGCCAGTAGTATTGCGGGTAATGAGCAGTTCTTC
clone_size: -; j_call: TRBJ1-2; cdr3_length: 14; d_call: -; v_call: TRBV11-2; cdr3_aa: CASSLEGHGYGYTF; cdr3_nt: TGTGCCAGCAGCTTAGAGGGGCATGGCTATGGCTACACCTTC
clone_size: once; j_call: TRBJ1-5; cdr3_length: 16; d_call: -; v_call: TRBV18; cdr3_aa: CASSRHELNSNQPQHF; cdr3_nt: TGTGCCAGCTCAAGACACGAGTTGAATAGCAATCAGCCCCAGCATTTT
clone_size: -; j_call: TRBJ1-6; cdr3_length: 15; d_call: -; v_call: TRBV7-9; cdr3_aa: CASSGAGTRNSPLHF; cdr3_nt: TGTGCCAGCAGCGGAGCCGGGACACGGAATTCACCCCTCCACTTT
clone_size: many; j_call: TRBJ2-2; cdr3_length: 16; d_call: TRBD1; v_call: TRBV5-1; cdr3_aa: CASSPTGAKTTEELFF; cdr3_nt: TGCGCCAGCAGCCCTACAGGGGCGAAAACAACCGAGGAGCTGTTTTTT
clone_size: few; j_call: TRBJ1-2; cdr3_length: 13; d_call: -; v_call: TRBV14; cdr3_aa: CASSPQGIYGYTF; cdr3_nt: TGTGCCAGCAGCCCACAGGGCATCTATGGCTACACCTTC
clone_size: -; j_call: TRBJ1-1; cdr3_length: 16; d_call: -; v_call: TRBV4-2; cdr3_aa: CASSQGLTGINTEAFF; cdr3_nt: TGTGCCAGCAGCCAAGGGCTGACTGGCATTAACACTGAAGCTTTCTTT
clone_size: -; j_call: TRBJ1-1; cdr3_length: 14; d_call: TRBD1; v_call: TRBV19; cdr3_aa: CASSKDRGRTEAFF; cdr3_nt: TGTGCCAGTAGTAAGGACAGGGGCAGGACTGAAGCTTTCTTT
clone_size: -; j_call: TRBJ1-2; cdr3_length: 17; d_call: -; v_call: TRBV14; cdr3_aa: CASSQARSTGIGYGYTF; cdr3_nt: TGTGCCAGCAGCCAAGCACGATCCACGGGGATAGGCTATGGCTACACCTTC
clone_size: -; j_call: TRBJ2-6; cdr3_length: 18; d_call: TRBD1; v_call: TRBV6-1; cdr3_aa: CASSEVRDRSSGANVLTF; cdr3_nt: TGTGCCAGCAGTGAGGTCAGGGACAGAAGCTCTGGGGCCAACGTCCTGACTTTC
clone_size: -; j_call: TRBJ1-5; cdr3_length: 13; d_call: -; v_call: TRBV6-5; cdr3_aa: CASSYSDRQPQHF; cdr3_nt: TGTGCCAGCAGTTACTCTGACAGGCAGCCCCAGCATTTT
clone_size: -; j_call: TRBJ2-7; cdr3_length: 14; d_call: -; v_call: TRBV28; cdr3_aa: CASSLPGTFYEQYF; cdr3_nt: TGTGCCAGCAGTTTACCCGGGACTTTCTACGAGCAGTACTTC
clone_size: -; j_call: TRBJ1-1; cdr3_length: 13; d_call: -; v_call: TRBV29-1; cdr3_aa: CSVESNPGTEAFF; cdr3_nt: TGCAGCGTTGAGAGCAATCCCGGCACTGAAGCTTTCTTT
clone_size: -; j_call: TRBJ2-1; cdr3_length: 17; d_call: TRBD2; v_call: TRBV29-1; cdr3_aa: CSVMTSGTFRSYNEQFF; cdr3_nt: TGCAGCGTTATGACTAGCGGGACGTTCCGTTCCTACAATGAGCAGTTCTTC
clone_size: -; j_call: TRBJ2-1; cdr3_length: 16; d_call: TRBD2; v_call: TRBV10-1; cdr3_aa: CASSESTGGGRNEQFF; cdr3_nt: TGCGCCAGCAGTGAGTCGACTGGCGGGGGGCGAAATGAGCAGTTCTTC
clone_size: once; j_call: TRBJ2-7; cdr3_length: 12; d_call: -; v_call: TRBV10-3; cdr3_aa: CAISENSYEQYF; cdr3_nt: TGTGCCATCAGTGAGAACAGCTACGAGCAGTACTTC
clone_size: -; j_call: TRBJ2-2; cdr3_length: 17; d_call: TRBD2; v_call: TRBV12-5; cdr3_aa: CASGFPGLAGISGELFF; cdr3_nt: TGTGCTAGTGGCTTCCCGGGACTAGCGGGAATTAGCGGGGAGCTGTTTTTT
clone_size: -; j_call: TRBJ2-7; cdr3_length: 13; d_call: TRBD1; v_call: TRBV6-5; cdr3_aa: CASGSTGVGEQYF; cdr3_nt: TGTGCCAGCGGAAGTACAGGGGTGGGCGAGCAGTACTTC
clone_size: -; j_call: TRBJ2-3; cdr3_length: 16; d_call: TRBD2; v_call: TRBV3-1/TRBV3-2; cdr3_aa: CASSPTSSGGTDTQYF; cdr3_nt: TGTGCCAGCAGCCCTACCTCTAGCGGGGGCACAGATACGCAGTATTTT
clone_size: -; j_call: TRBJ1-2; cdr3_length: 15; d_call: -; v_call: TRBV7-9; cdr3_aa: CASSLSGRSNYGYTF; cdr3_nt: TGTGCCAGCAGCTTATCTGGCAGATCTAACTATGGCTACACCTTC
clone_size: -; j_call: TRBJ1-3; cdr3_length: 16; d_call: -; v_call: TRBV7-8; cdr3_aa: CASSLSEFSSGNTIYF; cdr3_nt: TGTGCCAGCAGCTTAAGCGAATTTAGCTCTGGAAACACCATATATTTT
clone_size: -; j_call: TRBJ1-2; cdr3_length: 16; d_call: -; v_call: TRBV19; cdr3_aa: CASTPAWAREEAGYTF; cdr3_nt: TGTGCCAGTACCCCGGCCTGGGCCAGGGAGGAGGCTGGCTACACCTTC
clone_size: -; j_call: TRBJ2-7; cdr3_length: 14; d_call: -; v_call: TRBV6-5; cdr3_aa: CASSPRTPPYEQYF; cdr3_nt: TGTGCCAGCAGTCCCCGGACTCCCCCCTACGAGCAGTACTTC
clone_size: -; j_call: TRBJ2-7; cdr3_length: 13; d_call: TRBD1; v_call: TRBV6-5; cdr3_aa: CAAERTGVREQYF; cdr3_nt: TGTGCCGCCGAACGGACAGGGGTTCGCGAGCAGTACTTC
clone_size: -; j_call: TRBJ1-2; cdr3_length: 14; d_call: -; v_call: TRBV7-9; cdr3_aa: CASSLAAVGYGYTF; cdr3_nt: TGTGCCAGCAGCTTAGCCGCTGTCGGCTATGGCTACACCTTC
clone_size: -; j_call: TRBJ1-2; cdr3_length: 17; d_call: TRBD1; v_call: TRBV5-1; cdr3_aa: CASSLGQGAFTNYGYTF; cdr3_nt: TGCGCCAGCAGCCTAGGACAGGGGGCCTTCACTAACTATGGCTACACCTTC
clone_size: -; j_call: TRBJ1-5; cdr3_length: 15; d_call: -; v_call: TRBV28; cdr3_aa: CASSLGGRINQPQHF; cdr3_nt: TGTGCCAGCAGTTTAGGCGGGCGAATCAATCAGCCCCAGCATTTT
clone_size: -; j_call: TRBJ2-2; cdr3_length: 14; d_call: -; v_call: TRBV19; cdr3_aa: CASRQVGESGELFF; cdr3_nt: TGTGCCAGCAGACAGGTCGGTGAGTCCGGGGAGCTGTTTTTT
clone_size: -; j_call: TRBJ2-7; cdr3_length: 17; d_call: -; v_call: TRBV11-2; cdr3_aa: CASSLPSSAAGGFEQYF; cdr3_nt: TGTGCCAGCAGCTTACCCTCGTCGGCGGCGGGTGGGTTTGAGCAGTACTTC
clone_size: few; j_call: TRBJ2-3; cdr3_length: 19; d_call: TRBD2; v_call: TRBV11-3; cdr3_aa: CASSSNLLAGGPKGDTQYF; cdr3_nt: TGTGCCAGCAGCTCCAATCTCCTAGCGGGAGGGCCTAAAGGGGATACGCAGTATTTT
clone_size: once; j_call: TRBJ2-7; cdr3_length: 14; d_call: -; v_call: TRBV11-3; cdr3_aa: CASSSPGLIYEQYF; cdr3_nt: TGTGCCAGCAGCTCCCCGGGTCTTATCTACGAGCAGTACTTC
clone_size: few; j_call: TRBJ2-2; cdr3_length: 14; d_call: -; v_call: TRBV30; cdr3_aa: CAWRKGAWTGELFF; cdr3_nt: TGTGCCTGGAGGAAAGGGGCATGGACCGGGGAGCTGTTTTTT
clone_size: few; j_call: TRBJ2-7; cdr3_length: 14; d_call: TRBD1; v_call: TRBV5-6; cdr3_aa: CASSSRTGSYEQYF; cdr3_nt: TGTGCCAGCAGCTCCAGGACAGGCTCCTACGAGCAGTACTTC
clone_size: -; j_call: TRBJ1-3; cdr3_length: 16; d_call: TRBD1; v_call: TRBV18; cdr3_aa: CATILNRGQSGNTIYF; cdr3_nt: TGTGCCACTATCCTCAACAGGGGGCAGTCTGGAAACACCATATATTTT
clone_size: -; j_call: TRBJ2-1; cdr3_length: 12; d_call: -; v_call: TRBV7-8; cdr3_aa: CASSPQGEKQFF; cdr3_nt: TGTGCCAGCAGCCCTCAAGGAGAAAAGCAGTTCTTC
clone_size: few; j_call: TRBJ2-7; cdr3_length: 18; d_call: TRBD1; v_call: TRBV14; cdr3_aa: CASSQDALSRGRTYEQYF; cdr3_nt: TGTGCCAGCAGCCAAGATGCCTTGAGCAGGGGGCGGACCTACGAGCAGTACTTC
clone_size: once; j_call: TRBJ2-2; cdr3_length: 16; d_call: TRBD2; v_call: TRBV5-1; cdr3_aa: CASTRKSGIGTGELFF; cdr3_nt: TGCGCCAGCACTCGAAAGAGCGGGATTGGGACCGGGGAGCTGTTTTTT
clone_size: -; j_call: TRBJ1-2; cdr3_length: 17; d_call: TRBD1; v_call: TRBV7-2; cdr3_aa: CASSPLGGQGGNYGYTF; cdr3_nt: TGTGCCAGCAGCCCCCTGGGGGGACAGGGGGGGAACTATGGCTACACCTTC
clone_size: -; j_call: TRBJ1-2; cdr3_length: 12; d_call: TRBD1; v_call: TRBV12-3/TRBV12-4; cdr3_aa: CASTGTGVGYTF; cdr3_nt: TGTGCCAGCACCGGGACAGGGGTTGGCTACACCTTC
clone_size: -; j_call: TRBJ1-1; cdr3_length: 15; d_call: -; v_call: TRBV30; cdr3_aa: CAWGIGGLMNTEAFF; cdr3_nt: TGTGCCTGGGGGATAGGGGGTTTAATGAACACTGAAGCTTTCTTT